The 32 T cell receptor beta chains presented below share a single source sample, sequenced in a study of blood T cell repertoires in COVID-19. Only in-frame clones appear in the TCRdb table, and some are missing; sequencing was by immunoSEQ multiplex PCR. The sample holds 70,000 to 90,000 clones; approximately 82% are singletons and the top ten take 18%. Sequencing was carried out using peripheral blood. These receptors were taken from an elderly woman with acute or convalescent COVID-19.

This clone was found once. The rearrangement joins TRBV6-2 or TRBV6-3 to TRBJ2-4, with 14 nucleotides matching TRBD2. The germline gives CDR1 MNHEY, CDR2 SVGEGT. J gave up 3 bases and V 0 bases, and 7 bases lay outside the gene matches. The CDR3 extends over 19 amino acids. CDR3 nucleotide sequence: TGTGCCAGCAGTTACTCCGGGACTAGCGGGAGCATCGACAAAAACATTCAGTACTTC. It yields the protein CASSYSGTSGSIDKNIQYF.

For this clone: At one end the junction does not follow the germline gene, possibly because of a read error. The CDR3 reads CVSSYSSLLDYGYTF. The DNA for the CDR3 is TGTGTCAGCAGTTACTCGAGCTTACTAGACTATGGCTACACCTTC. This chain uses TRBV6-2 or TRBV6-3 with TRBJ1-2; no definite D call. This CDR3 contains 15 residues. Germline values: CDR1 MNHEY, CDR2 SVGEGT.

This clone was seen a few times. This chain links TRBV19 with TRBJ1-2, with 8 bases aligning to TRBD1. This CDR3 has 14 amino acids. V lost 3 bases and J lost 4; bases outside the gene matches: 4. CDR1 is LNHDA, CDR2 SQIVND, per germline (reference sequence). For the CDR3, the DNA is TGTGCCAGTAGTATCGACAGGGGTTCCTATGGCTACACCTTC. The encoded protein is CASSIDRGSYGYTF. Based on the CDR3 plus reference TRBV19 and TRBJ1-2, the full variable domain is DGGITQSPKYLFRKEGQNVTLSCEQNLNHDAMYWYRQDPGQGLRLIYYSQIVNDFQKGDIAEGYSVSREKKESFPLTVTSAQKNPTAFYLCASSIDRGSYGYTFGSGTRLTVV.

The rearrangement uses TRBV28 and TRBJ2-6; D ambiguous. The CDR3 consists of 14 residues. CDR1 and CDR2 from the germline V gene are MDHEN and SYDVKM. Trimming cost V 3 bases and J 0 bases, with 3 bases left between them. This chain's CDR3 is CASSFRSGANVLTF. The DNA for the CDR3 is TGTGCCAGCAGTTTCCGCTCTGGGGCCAACGTCCTGACTTTC. The full variable domain, completed using reference TRBV28 and TRBJ2-6, is DVKVTQSSRYLVKRTGEKVFLECVQDMDHENMFWYRQDPGLGLRLIYFSYDVKMKEKGDIPEGYSVSREKKERFSLILESASTNQTSMYLCASSFRSGANVLTFGAGSRLTVL.

The CDR3: CASSLADRGDSPLHF. CDR3 in DNA: TGTGCCAGCAGCTTAGCCGACAGGGGCGATTCACCCCTCCACTTT. The V gene is TRBV7-9, the J gene TRBJ1-6; 8 bases are a match to TRBD1. There are 15 residues in the CDR3. V lost 0 bases and J lost 8; bases outside the gene matches: 3. Germline values: CDR1 SEHNR, CDR2 FQNEAQ (reference sequence).

Details on this clone: An end of the junction differs from the germline gene, which may be a read error. The V and J genes are TRBV5-4 and TRBJ2-1; 14 bases line up with TRBD2. CDR1 SGHNT and CDR2 YYREEE come from the germline V gene (reference sequence). The CDR3 has 15 amino acids. The CDR3 coding sequence is TGTGCCAGCAGGCGGCCGGGACTAGCGGGGGACAACCTAATCTTC. Its protein product is CASRRPGLAGDNLIF.

The CDR3 reads CASSLGGLAFF. CDR3 DNA sequence: TGTGCCAGCAGCTTGGGGGGCTTGGCTTTCTTT. The J gene is TRBJ1-1, the V gene TRBV5-6, with TRBD1 as a possible D gene (5 bases). Germline V gives CDR1 SGHDT, CDR2 YYEEEE. The length of the CDR3 is 11 residues. Trimming took off 0 bases at V and 11 bases at J, with 8 bases between the two ends.

The chain combines TRBV6-5 with TRBJ2-7, with D tentatively TRBD2 (6 bases). V gave up 6 bases and J gave up 2 bases, with 8 bases separating them. Germline V gene sequence: CDR1 MNHEY, CDR2 SVGAGI. The CDR3 loop spans 12 amino acids. The CDR3 DNA is TGTGCCAGCAGGCGGGACCCCTACGAGCAGTACTTC. It translates to CASRRDPYEQYF.

This chain joins TRBV3-1 (or the pseudogene TRBV3-2) and TRBJ1-1; tentatively, D is TRBD1 (5 bases). The CDR3 is 13 residues long. In germline, CDR1 is LGHDT, CDR2 YNNKEL (reference sequence). V lost 0 bases, J lost 11 bases, and 13 bases lay in between. CDR3 loop: CASSQEGRAGAFF. The DNA for the CDR3 is TGTGCCAGCAGCCAAGAAGGCAGGGCGGGGGCTTTCTTT.

The chain has TRBV19 and TRBJ2-1; TRBD2 agrees at 11 bases. The V gene's germline CDR1 is LNHDA and CDR2 SQIVND (reference sequence). The ends lost 1 base at V and 7 bases at J; junction bases unmatched: 9. This CDR3 comprises 17 residues. CDR3 DNA sequence: TGTGCCAGTAGTATAGGGCTAGCGGGGGGACTTGGGAATGAGCAGTTCTTC. Residues: CASSIGLAGGLGNEQFF.

J is TRBJ2-5 and V is TRBV5-4, with 9 bases identical to TRBD1. The V gene end was trimmed by 1 base and the J gene end by 2 bases; junction bases not matched to a gene: 15. This CDR3 is 19 amino acids long. Germline CDR1 SGHNT, CDR2 YYREEE (reference sequence). CDR3 loop: CASSLSGTGLLRGQETQYF. The CDR3, as DNA: TGTGCCAGCAGCTTGTCCGGGACAGGGCTTCTAAGGGGTCAAGAGACCCAGTACTTC.

This clone is judged medium-sized. The rearrangement uses TRBV6-5 and TRBJ1-1; D unclear. Trimming left V 6 bases short and J 6 bases short, with 11 bases between. The CDR3 spans 12 residues. Looked up from germline, CDR1 is MNHEY and CDR2 is SVGAGI. The CDR3 here is CASSTIGAEAFF. CDR3 in DNA: TGTGCCAGCAGCACGATCGGAGCTGAAGCTTTCTTT.

The rearrangement links TRBV5-4 to TRBJ2-7; no clear D gene. This CDR3 region has 12 residues. In germline, CDR1 is SGHNT, CDR2 YYREEE (reference sequence). Trimming took 0 bases from V and 4 from J, leaving 5 bases between them. The CDR3 nucleotides are TGTGCCAGCAGCTTGGTTTATTACGAGCAGTACTTC. It yields the protein CASSLVYYEQYF.

The table lists this clone with a few counts. The chain links TRBV10-3 to TRBJ1-6, with a tentative D call TRBD1 (6 bases). The germline V and J ends were trimmed by 6 bases and 3 bases, with 12 bases remaining between them. Germline loops: CDR1 ENHRY, CDR2 SYGVKD. The CDR3 spans 15 residues. CDR3 DNA sequence: TGTGCCATCAGGGACAGACCCATCTATAATTCACCCCTCCACTTT. This encodes CAIRDRPIYNSPLHF.

The CDR3 loop reads CASSPSGGFGEKLFF. The CDR3 DNA sequence: TGCGCCAGCAGCCCCTCGGGGGGTTTCGGGGAAAAACTGTTTTTT. The chain has TRBV5-1 and TRBJ1-4, with D possibly matching TRBD1 (5 bases). V dropped 4 bases and J dropped 8 bases, with 18 bases sitting between them. The CDR3 length is 15 residues. CDR1 is SGHRS and CDR2 is YFSETQ in the germline V gene.

The rearrangement uses TRBV5-4 and TRBJ1-2, with a tentative D call TRBD1 (5 bases). V was pared by 1 base and J by 4 bases, with 11 bases between. The V gene's germline CDR1 is SGHNT and CDR2 YYREEE (reference sequence). The CDR3 length is 14 residues. The CDR3 region has the DNA TGTGCCAGCAGCTTGTACGGGGGAGGCTATGGCTACACCTTC. Translated: CASSLYGGGYGYTF.

The rearrangement links TRBV6-2 or TRBV6-3 to TRBJ2-5, with 9 positions matching TRBD2. J was trimmed by 4 bases and V by 4 bases; bases with no gene match: 4. The CDR3 loop spans 14 amino acids. CDR1 is MNHEY and CDR2 is SVGEGT in the germline V gene. As DNA, the CDR3 is TGTGCCAGCAGTTCCGGGACTAGCTTAGAGACCCAGTACTTC. Its translation: CASSSGTSLETQYF.

The genes are TRBV24-1 and TRBJ2-1; 8 nucleotides line up with TRBD1. There are 15 residues in the CDR3. V was clipped by 1 base and J by 4 bases; unmatched bases: 2. CDR1 KGHDR and CDR2 SFDVKD come from the germline V gene. In DNA, the CDR3 is TGTGCCACCAGTGATTTCGGGACAGGTTACAATGAGCAGTTCTTC. Encoded protein: CATSDFGTGYNEQFF.

This clone has only a few counts. The chain has TRBV7-8 and TRBJ2-5; TRBD2 matches 7 bases. The CDR3 extends over 18 amino acids. From germline, CDR1 is SGHVS and CDR2 FQNEAQ. Unmatched junction bases numbered 14, after V lost 3 bases and J lost 1 base. The CDR3 nucleotides are TGTGCCAGCAGCTTTATGCCCCCAGCAGCGGGACTCCAAGAGACCCAGTACTTC. It encodes CASSFMPPAAGLQETQYF.

This rearrangement joins TRBV3-1 (or the pseudogene TRBV3-2) to TRBJ2-1; 15 bases are a match to TRBD2. CDR3 length equals 17 residues. Per the germline V gene, CDR1 is LGHDT and CDR2 is YNNKEL (reference sequence). J was trimmed by 1 base and V by 3 bases; bases with no gene match: 1. CDR3 amino acids: CASSQGTSGRSYNEQFF. CDR3 sequence (DNA): TGTGCCAGCAGCCAGGGGACTAGCGGGAGGTCCTACAATGAGCAGTTCTTC.

The gene calls are TRBV29-1 and TRBJ1-1; TRBD1 matches 8 bases. There are 13 residues in the CDR3. With V trimmed by 7 bases and J by 2 bases, 6 bases remained unmatched. The V gene's germline CDR1 is SQVTM and CDR2 ANQGSEA. CDR3 DNA: TGCAGCGCCGGGACAGGTCGCAACACTGAAGCTTTCTTT. Residues: CSAGTGRNTEAFF.

The chain has TRBV7-7 and TRBJ2-1; a weak D match, TRBD2 (5 bases). V was shortened by 6 bases and J by 8 bases, with 20 bases between the two germline ends. CDR3 length: 15 amino acids. Per germline, CDR1 SSHAT and CDR2 FNYEAQ (reference sequence). CDR3 in DNA: TGTGCCAGCAGTAAGACCACGGGGATGCCAGATGAGCAGTTCTTC. This codes for CASSKTTGMPDEQFF.

V and J are TRBV29-1 and TRBJ1-1; D is possibly TRBD1 (5 bases). The CDR3 contains 11 residues. V was pared by 6 bases and J by 2 bases, with 7 bases between. Germline V gene lookup returns CDR1 SQVTM and CDR2 ANQGSEA. Here the CDR3 DNA reads TGCAGCGTCAGGGCTAACACTGAAGCTTTCTTT. Translating gives CSVRANTEAFF. Full variable domain (remainder filled in from reference TRBV29-1 and TRBJ1-1): SAVISQKPSRDICQRGTSLTIQCQVDSQVTMMFWYRQQPGQSLTLIATANQGSEATYESGFVIDKFPISRPNLTFSTLTVSNMSPEDSSIYLCSVRANTEAFFGQGTRLTVV.

Regarding this clone: The same CDR3 arises from other DNA sequences in this sample as well. The chain employs TRBV5-1 and TRBJ1-4; D is possibly TRBD1 (5 bases). The CDR3 has 15 amino acids. V shed 7 bases and J shed 8 bases, with 21 bases lying between them. CDR1 and CDR2 (germline): SGHRS, YFSETQ. The CDR3 nucleotides read TGCGCCAGCCGGGACTCCTCCACGACGGGAGAAAAACTGTTTTTT. Amino acids: CASRDSSTTGEKLFF.

This clone was counted a single time. The chain carries TRBV5-4 and TRBJ2-3, with TRBD1 identical over 8 bases. Germline V lookup: CDR1 SGHNT, CDR2 YYREEE (reference sequence). CDR3 length: 13 amino acids. The CDR3 region has the DNA TGTGCACAGGGGGAGATTAGCACAGATACGCAGTATTTT. Encoded protein: CAQGEISTDTQYF.

V usage is TRBV21-1 and J usage is TRBJ2-1; the table gives TRBD2 as D, unverified against the DNA. TRBV21-1 is a pseudogene locus. The CDR3 is made up of 15 amino acids. The CDR3, as DNA: TGTGCCAGCAGCAGGACGGGAACTTCCTACAATGAGCAGTTCTTC. The encoded protein is CASSRTGTSYNEQFF.

The chain combines TRBV3-1 (or the pseudogene TRBV3-2) with TRBJ1-1; TRBD1 is a possible D gene (5 bases). CDR1 is LGHDT and CDR2 is YNNKEL in the germline V gene (reference sequence). The length of the CDR3 is 14 residues. V gave up 4 bases and J gave up 1 base, with 10 bases separating them. Here the CDR3 reads CASSLGHANTEAFF. CDR3 coding DNA: TGTGCCAGCAGCCTAGGACACGCGAACACTGAAGCTTTCTTT.

CDR3 sequence (DNA): TGTGCCAGCATCGGACAGGCCCCAGAGACCCAGTACTTC. It translates to CASIGQAPETQYF. V usage is TRBV7-9 and J usage is TRBJ2-5, with 7 bases aligning to TRBD1. This CDR3 contains 13 residues. CDR1 is SEHNR and CDR2 is FQNEAQ in the germline V gene (reference sequence). V lost 7 bases to trimming and J lost 4 bases; unmatched junction nucleotides: 6.

The chain joins TRBV5-1 to TRBJ2-1, with 12 bases lining up with TRBD1. Trimming took 0 bases from V and 7 from J; bases not matched to a gene: 2. Germline V lookup: CDR1 SGHRS, CDR2 YFSETQ. CDR3 length: 15 residues. DNA for the CDR3: TGCGCCAGCAGCTTGGGGGGACAGGGGGCGAATGAGCAGTTCTTC. Protein sequence: CASSLGGQGANEQFF.

CDR3 region: CASSVGSSGHEQFF. DNA for the CDR3: TGTGCCAGCAGCGTAGGGTCCTCTGGCCATGAGCAGTTCTTC. The gene calls are TRBV9 and TRBJ2-1; D is undetermined. Germline V lookup: CDR1 SGDLS, CDR2 YYNGEE. V lost 0 bases and J lost 8, with 12 bases in between. This CDR3 has 14 amino acids.

The chain combines TRBV5-1 with TRBJ1-1; 9 positions match TRBD1. The CDR3 spans 16 residues. Germline V gene sequence: CDR1 SGHRS, CDR2 YFSETQ. V was clipped by 0 bases and J by 2 bases; unmatched bases: 5. The CDR3 DNA reads TGCGCCAGCAGCTTGGCTTGGGACAGGGAAAACACTGAAGCTTTCTTT. Its translation: CASSLAWDRENTEAFF.

For this clone: The CDR3 end shows no conserved phenylalanine or tryptophan, and so a read error is likely. The limits of the CDR3 on the DNA are not certain, so only TCRdb's listed CDR3 is given. The chain employs TRBV21-1 and TRBJ1-5; the table calls TRBD1, which could not be checked here. TRBV21-1 is noted as a pseudogene. The length of the CDR3 is 8 amino acids, counting both ends. The CDR3 loop is CASSKAQG.